The 27 T cell receptor beta chains below were found in one sample sequenced in a study of T cell repertoires in cytomegalovirus infection. TCRdb re-derived calls from the reads in MiXCR, one entry per CDR3 protein. Here the sample spans roughly 68,000 distinct CDR3 sequences, around 21% being singletons. Their recognized antigens are unknown. The source material was PBMCs, sequenced either directly or after in vitro stimulation (not recorded which). These receptors were collected from a human donor in good health (CMV status not recorded). Some clones in this sample may be carry-over from other donors' samples.

This clonotype was recorded many times. CDR3: CASSYMGHLQETQYF. The CDR3 region has the DNA TGTGCCAGCAGTTACATGGGACACCTCCAAGAGACCCAGTACTTC. The rearrangement links TRBV6-5 to TRBJ2-5, with TRBD1 as a possible D gene (6 bases). V shed 2 bases and J shed 1 base, with 11 bases lying between them. Per germline, CDR1 MNHEY and CDR2 SVGAGI. The CDR3 covers 15 residues.

This clonotype was seen more than once but under ten times. The chain employs TRBV7-2 and TRBJ1-1; D is unresolved. From germline, CDR1 is SGHTA and CDR2 FQGNSA. This CDR3 is 12 amino acids long. Trimming shortened V by 5 bases and J by 5 bases, and 9 bases separated the two germline ends. The CDR3, as DNA: TGTGCCAGCAGCAAAGTGGGAACTGAAGCTTTCTTT. This encodes CASSKVGTEAFF.

The genes are TRBV19 and TRBJ2-2; weak D call: TRBD2 (5 bases). The V gene's germline CDR1 is LNHDA and CDR2 SQIVND (reference sequence). The V gene lost 10 bases and the J gene lost 7 bases, with 13 bases spanning the gap. This CDR3 is 12 amino acids long. The CDR3 sequence: CAISWGVGELFF. CDR3 DNA sequence: TGTGCCATATCTTGGGGAGTCGGGGAGCTGTTTTTT.

V usage is TRBV5-1 and J usage is TRBJ1-3; D remains unclear. CDR3 size: 15 residues. Trimming stripped 0 bases from V and 2 bases from J, with 9 bases between. CDR1 is SGHRS and CDR2 is YFSETQ in the germline V gene. In DNA form, the CDR3 reads TGCGCCAGCAGCTTGGCCGCGGTTCCTGGAAACACCATATATTTT. This codes for CASSLAAVPGNTIYF.

This chain connects TRBV24-1 to TRBJ2-1, with 9 bases aligning to TRBD2. The CDR3 runs 15 residues. Germline V gives CDR1 KGHDR, CDR2 SFDVKD. V was clipped by 3 bases and J by 9 bases; unmatched bases: 8. The CDR3 spells CATSDPAGGVGEQFF. For the CDR3, the DNA is TGTGCCACCAGTGATCCGGCGGGAGGGGTAGGTGAGCAGTTCTTC.

The chain is built from TRBV11-3 and TRBJ1-1, with TRBD1 as a possible D gene (5 bases). The CDR3 loop spans 16 amino acids. Germline loops: CDR1 SGHNT, CDR2 YENEEA. The V end was cut by 4 bases, the J end by 3 bases, with 18 bases between. The CDR3 DNA sequence: TGTGCCAGCAGCTCCCTGGACACCACCTCGGACACTGAAGCTTTCTTT. This gives the protein CASSSLDTTSDTEAFF.

This clonotype was observed a few times. The rearrangement joins TRBV25-1 to TRBJ1-6; 7 positions match TRBD1. The V and J ends lost 4 bases and 9 bases, in that order; junction bases with no gene match: 3. The CDR3 runs to 13 residues. Germline CDR1 MGHDK, CDR2 SYGVNS. CDR3 in amino acids: CASSAGGASPLHF. The CDR3 region has the DNA TGTGCCAGCAGTGCAGGGGGGGCTTCACCCCTCCACTTT.

This clonotype was detected a few times. The CDR3 carries no conserved terminal phenylalanine or tryptophan, so it likely arises from a read error. The DNA is omitted, as the CDR3 cannot be located on it reliably, and the CDR3 follows TCRdb's listing. This chain links TRBV7-8 with TRBJ1-1; the D call TRBD1 from the table was never checked on the DNA. The CDR3 is 8 residues long, ends included. Germline V lookup: CDR1 SGHVS, CDR2 FQNEAQ. The CDR3 is CASSSGGT.

The chain carries TRBV27 and TRBJ2-3, with 11 bases lining up with TRBD2. The CDR3 totals 18 residues. V trimming: 6 bases; J trimming: 2 bases; junction bases outside the gene matches: 13. CDR1 and CDR2 (germline): MNHEY, SMNVEV (reference sequence). CDR3 nucleotide sequence: TGTGCCAGCAGACTGGGTGGCGGACTAGCGGGCATCACAGATACGCAGTATTTT. This encodes CASRLGGGLAGITDTQYF.

This clonotype was counted many times. The V gene is TRBV7-9, the J gene TRBJ2-2; D is uncertain. The CDR3 sequence is 11 residues long. V was pared by 10 bases and J by 9 bases, with 12 bases between. In germline, CDR1 is SEHNR, CDR2 FQNEAQ (reference sequence). CDR3 region: CATNPKRELFF. The CDR3 DNA follows: TGTGCCACTAACCCAAAGCGGGAGCTGTTTTTT.

CDR3 DNA sequence: TGTGCCAGCAGGGACAGGGGGTCTGGGCAGCCCCAGCATTTT. Translating gives CASRDRGSGQPQHF. The chain employs TRBV28 and TRBJ1-5; 10 nucleotides align to TRBD1. This CDR3 region has 14 residues. With 6 bases clipped from V and 7 bases from J, the junction kept 6 bases outside the gene matches. The germline CDR1 and CDR2 sequences are MDHEN and SYDVKM.

V gene TRBV7-2 combines with J gene TRBJ2-7; D might be TRBD1 or TRBD2, each matching 5 bases. V gave up 2 bases and J gave up 5 bases, with 13 bases separating them. The CDR3 extends over 14 amino acids. Per germline, CDR1 SGHTA and CDR2 FQGNSA. The CDR3 is CASSLMGVSDEQYF. The CDR3 bases are TGTGCCAGCAGCTTAATGGGGGTTTCGGACGAGCAGTACTTC. Full variable domain (missing parts from reference TRBV7-2 and TRBJ2-7): GAGVSQSPSNKVTEKGKDVELRCDPISGHTALYWYRQSLGQGLEFLIYFQGNSAPDKSGLPSDRFSAERTGGSVSTLTIQRTQQEDSAVYLCASSLMGVSDEQYFGPGTRLTVT.

J is TRBJ2-7 and V is TRBV4-3, with D possibly called TRBD1 or TRBD2 (7 bases each). Germline V gene data show CDR1 as LGHNA and CDR2 as YSLEER. The CDR3 sequence is 15 residues long. Trimming left V 3 bases short and J 2 bases short, with 14 bases between. CDR3 protein: CASSQGAGGAYEQYF. The CDR3 DNA is TGCGCCAGCAGCCAGGGTGCAGGGGGGGCCTACGAGCAGTACTTC.

This clonotype has a count of ten or more. This chain joins TRBV7-2 and TRBJ1-4; 7 bases agree with TRBD1. From germline, CDR1 is SGHTA and CDR2 FQGNSA. This CDR3 has 14 amino acids. V lost 4 bases, J lost 7 bases, and 6 bases stayed unmatched. CDR3 sequence reads: CASSSGTVGEKLFF. CDR3 DNA: TGTGCCAGCAGCTCAGGGACAGTCGGTGAAAAACTGTTTTTT.

The chain carries TRBV14 and TRBJ2-7, with 10 positions matching TRBD1. The J segment lost 4 bases and the V segment lost 4 bases, leaving 7 bases of the junction unmatched. CDR1 SGHDN and CDR2 FVKESK come from the germline V gene. The CDR3 has 15 residues. The CDR3, as DNA: TGTGCCAGCAGCCGAATAGGACAGGGGGGATACGAGCAGTACTTC. This gives the protein CASSRIGQGGYEQYF.

Ten or more counts support this clonotype. The V gene is TRBV7-2, the J gene TRBJ2-7; D possibly uses TRBD1 or TRBD2 (5 bases each). V was trimmed by 6 bases and J by 1 base, leaving 13 bases between them. The CDR3 extends over 14 amino acids. CDR1 and CDR2 (germline): SGHTA, FQGNSA. The CDR3 protein is CASRLDSASYEQYF. CDR3 sequence (DNA): TGTGCCAGCAGACTAGACAGTGCTTCCTACGAGCAGTACTTC.

This clonotype was seen only a few times. The chain employs TRBV12-3 or TRBV12-4 and TRBJ1-2; D gene ambiguous. This CDR3 has 12 amino acids. The V gene lost 2 bases and the J gene lost 8 bases, with 9 bases spanning the gap. Here the CDR3 reads CASSLFQRGYTF. The DNA for the CDR3 is TGTGCCAGCAGTTTATTCCAGAGGGGCTACACCTTC.

This clonotype has a handful of counts. The genes are TRBV2 and TRBJ2-7, with D possibly TRBD2 on 5 matching bases. Trimming removed 6 bases from V and 1 base from J, with 13 bases in between. The CDR3 contains 14 residues. Looked up from germline, CDR1 is SNHLY and CDR2 is FYNNEI. CDR3 sequence: CASSERLSSYEQYV. The CDR3 DNA reads TGTGCCAGCAGCGAGAGACTATCTTCCTACGAGCAGTACGTC.

This clonotype was counted only a few times. CDR3 protein: CASSPHLAGAGELFF. CDR3 DNA sequence: TGTGCCAGCAGCCCTCATTTAGCGGGAGCCGGGGAGCTGTTTTTT. The chain joins TRBV14 to TRBJ2-2; 9 bases match TRBD2. The CDR3 is 15 residues long. CDR1 and CDR2 (germline): SGHDN, FVKESK. V lost 4 bases and J lost 6; bases outside the gene matches: 6.

This clonotype was observed a handful of times. This sequence joins TRBV4-3 and TRBJ2-3; a possible D gene is TRBD2 (5 bases). The CDR3 loop spans 14 amino acids. The germline V and J ends were trimmed by 4 bases and 5 bases, with 13 bases remaining between them. Per germline, CDR1 LGHNA and CDR2 YSLEER. For the CDR3, the DNA is TGCGCCAGCAGCCTCCAGAGGGAGCTAGATACGCAGTATTTT. Its protein product is CASSLQRELDTQYF.

The V and J genes are TRBV12-5 and TRBJ2-7, with 10 positions matching TRBD1. CDR3 length: 14 amino acids. Germline CDR1 and CDR2: LGHNT and FRNRAP. Trimming took 4 bases from V and 4 from J; bases not matched to a gene: 4. DNA for the CDR3: TGTGCTAGTGGTTCCGGGACAGGGGTTTACGAGCAGTACGTC. Its translation: CASGSGTGVYEQYV.

This clonotype was seen more than once but under ten times. The CDR3 loop is CASSIPGATMNTEAFF. In DNA form, the CDR3 reads TGTGCCAGTAGTATCCCAGGGGCGACAATGAACACTGAAGCTTTCTTT. The genes are TRBV19 and TRBJ1-1; TRBD1 might be the D (6 bases). V was cut by 3 bases and J by 0 bases, with 14 bases left in between. Germline V gene data show CDR1 as LNHDA and CDR2 as SQIVND (reference sequence). The CDR3 is made up of 16 amino acids.

This clonotype was recorded at least ten times. The V gene is TRBV7-2, the J gene TRBJ2-1, with TRBD2 matching 10 bases. The ends lost 1 base at V and 9 bases at J; junction bases unmatched: 12. Germline CDR1 is SGHTA and CDR2 is FQGNSA. The CDR3 has 17 residues. The CDR3 DNA reads TGTGCCAGCAGCTTAGGCGGATCAGGGCTAGCGGGAGTTGAGCAGTTCTTC. It codes for CASSLGGSGLAGVEQFF. The full variable domain, completed using reference TRBV7-2 and TRBJ2-1, is GAGVSQSPSNKVTEKGKDVELRCDPISGHTALYWYRQSLGQGLEFLIYFQGNSAPDKSGLPSDRFSAERTGGSVSTLTIQRTQQEDSAVYLCASSLGGSGLAGVEQFFGPGTRLTVL.

This chain joins TRBV28 and TRBJ2-7; maybe TRBD1 (5 bases). The CDR3 covers 12 residues. V was cut by 5 bases and J by 3 bases, with 8 bases left in between. Germline V gives CDR1 MDHEN, CDR2 SYDVKM. CDR3 DNA sequence: TGTGCCAGCAGTAAACAGGTCTACGAGCAGTACTTC. Amino acids: CASSKQVYEQYF.

The chain joins TRBV20-1 to TRBJ1-5; TRBD1 agrees at 10 bases. The J segment lost 8 bases and the V segment lost 5 bases, leaving 6 bases of the junction unmatched. The CDR3 loop spans 13 amino acids. Per germline, CDR1 DFQATT and CDR2 SNEGSKA (reference sequence). CDR3 sequence: CSAQTGGSEPQHF. Written as DNA, the CDR3 is TGCAGTGCTCAGACAGGGGGCAGTGAGCCCCAGCATTTT.

The CDR3 region is CASRGSFNEKLFF. Here the CDR3 DNA reads TGTGCCAGCAGGGGCAGCTTTAATGAAAAACTGTTTTTT. This chain connects TRBV2 to TRBJ1-4; D unresolved. The CDR3 is 13 residues long. In germline, CDR1 is SNHLY, CDR2 FYNNEI. V lost 6 bases, J lost 4 bases, and 9 bases lay in between.

This clonotype was seen only a few times. The chain recombines TRBV5-8 with TRBJ1-2; perhaps TRBD1 as D (6 bases). Looked up from germline, CDR1 is SGHTS and CDR2 is YDEGEE. The CDR3 runs to 16 residues. V was pared by 4 bases and J by 4 bases, with 20 bases between. The CDR3 loop reads CASSPFLRQAFYGYTF. In DNA form, the CDR3 reads TGTGCCAGCAGCCCCTTCTTAAGACAGGCCTTCTATGGCTACACCTTC.